A selection of T cell receptor beta chains follows, all from one sample in a study of T cell changes during pregnancy in multiple sclerosis. This table comes from immunoSEQ multiplex PCR, and its TCRdb copy is limited to in-frame clones, with some not included. The data show about 36,000 clones, about 91% seen once. Specimen: CD8+ T cells from peripheral blood mononuclear cells, collected in the third trimester of pregnancy. These receptors originate from a female donor with multiple sclerosis, enrolled in a pregnancy study. Each CDR3 is given with its conserved first and last residue. The order of the fields is V gene, D gene, J gene, clone size, CDR3 protein, CDR3 DNA. D genes are given only for firm matches. Size is omitted from some rows. Given values are once, few, many or a class for expanded clones.

TRBV19,NA,TRBJ2-6,NA,CASSNYGANVLTF,TGTGCCAGTAGTAACTATGGGGCCAACGTCCTGACTTTC
TRBV27,TRBD2,TRBJ2-5,NA,CASSFLAGGQETQYF,TGTGCCAGCAGTTTCTTAGCGGGGGGCCAAGAGACCCAGTACTTC
TRBV2,TRBD1,TRBJ1-6,once,CASSEGRTGESPLHF,TGTGCCAGCAGTGAAGGGAGGACAGGGGAGTCACCCCTCCACTTT
TRBV9,TRBD2,TRBJ2-1,NA,CASSPTSGSSYNEQFF,TGTGCCAGCAGCCCGACTAGCGGGAGTTCCTACAATGAGCAGTTCTTC
TRBV19,NA,TRBJ2-7,NA,CASTSGWGDEQYF,TGTGCCAGTACCTCCGGGTGGGGCGACGAGCAGTACTTC
TRBV5-1,NA,TRBJ1-2,NA,CASSSRSAAKNYGYTF,TGCGCCAGCAGCTCCCGCTCGGCGGCGAAGAACTATGGCTACACCTTC
TRBV7-9,TRBD1,TRBJ1-6,NA,CASSRDSFSSPLHF,TGTGCCAGCAGCCGGGACAGCTTCAGTTCACCCCTCCACTTT
TRBV9,TRBD2,TRBJ2-7,NA,CASSFSGGTGEQYF,TGTGCCAGCAGTTTTTCGGGGGGGACGGGGGAGCAGTACTTC
TRBV27,NA,TRBJ2-5,NA,CASSLSAGWARYF,TGTGCCAGCAGTTTATCGGCCGGTTGGGCCCGGTACTTC
TRBV11-2,TRBD1,TRBJ2-5,NA,CASSQKDRRETQYF,TGTGCCAGCAGCCAGAAGGACAGGAGGGAGACCCAGTACTTC
TRBV7-9,TRBD1,TRBJ2-7,NA,CASSSGTGGFYEQYF,TGTGCCAGCAGCTCCGGGACAGGTGGTTTCTACGAGCAGTACTTC
TRBV7-9,NA,TRBJ2-1,NA,CASSPQGWAGDNEQFF,TGTGCCAGCAGCCCCCAAGGGTGGGCCGGGGACAATGAGCAGTTCTTC
TRBV27,TRBD2,TRBJ2-1,NA,CASSLAGVVYNEQFF,TGTGCCAGCAGTCTAGCGGGAGTGGTTTACAATGAGCAGTTCTTC
TRBV19,NA,TRBJ1-5,NA,CASTPGRGPSSNQPQHF,TGTGCCAGTACCCCTGGCAGGGGTCCCTCTAGCAATCAGCCCCAGCATTTT
TRBV11-3,NA,TRBJ1-1,NA,CASSSLAGEAFF,TGTGCCAGCAGCTCCCTGGCAGGTGAAGCTTTCTTT
TRBV27,NA,TRBJ1-3,NA,CASSLDGRSGNTIYF,TGTGCCAGCAGTTTAGATGGGCGCTCTGGAAACACCATATATTTT
TRBV9,TRBD1,TRBJ1-2,NA,CASSGQGSGGYTF,TGTGCCAGCAGCGGACAGGGGTCGGGTGGCTACACCTTC
TRBV5-6,NA,TRBJ1-2,NA,CASSPETVHGYTF,TGTGCCAGCAGCCCGGAGACGGTGCATGGCTACACCTTC
TRBV11-2,NA,TRBJ1-1,NA,CASSFQGGGRGEAFF,TGTGCCAGCAGCTTCCAAGGGGGGGGACGTGGTGAAGCTTTCTTT
TRBV4-2,NA,TRBJ2-2,NA,CASSQERLSTGELFF,TGTGCCAGCAGCCAAGAACGACTTTCCACCGGGGAGCTGTTTTTT
TRBV6-1,NA,TRBJ2-7,NA,CASSEKNSPLYEQYF,TGTGCCAGCAGTGAAAAGAATTCCCCACTCTACGAGCAGTACTTC
TRBV6-6,NA,TRBJ1-6,NA,CASSSTENSPLHF,TGTGCCAGCAGTTCGACAGAGAATTCACCCCTCCACTTT